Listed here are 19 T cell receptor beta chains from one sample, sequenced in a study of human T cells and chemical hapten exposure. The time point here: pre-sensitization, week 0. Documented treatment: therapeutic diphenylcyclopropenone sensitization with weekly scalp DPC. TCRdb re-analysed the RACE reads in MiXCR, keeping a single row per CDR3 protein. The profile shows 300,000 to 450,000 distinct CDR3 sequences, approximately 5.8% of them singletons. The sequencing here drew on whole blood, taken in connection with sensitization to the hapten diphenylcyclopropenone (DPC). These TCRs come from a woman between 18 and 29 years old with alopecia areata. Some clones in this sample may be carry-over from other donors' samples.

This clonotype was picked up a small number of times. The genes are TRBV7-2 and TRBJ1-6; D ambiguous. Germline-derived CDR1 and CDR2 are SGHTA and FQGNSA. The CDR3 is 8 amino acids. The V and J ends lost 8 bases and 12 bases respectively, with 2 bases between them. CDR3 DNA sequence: TGTGCCAGCGGACCCCTCCACTTT. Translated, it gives CASGPLHF.

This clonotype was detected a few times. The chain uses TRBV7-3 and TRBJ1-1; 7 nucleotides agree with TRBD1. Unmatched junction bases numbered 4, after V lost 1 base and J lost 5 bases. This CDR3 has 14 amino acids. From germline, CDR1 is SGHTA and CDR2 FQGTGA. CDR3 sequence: CASSLSRQGTEAFF. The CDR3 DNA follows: TGTGCCAGCAGCTTAAGTCGACAGGGAACTGAAGCTTTCTTT.

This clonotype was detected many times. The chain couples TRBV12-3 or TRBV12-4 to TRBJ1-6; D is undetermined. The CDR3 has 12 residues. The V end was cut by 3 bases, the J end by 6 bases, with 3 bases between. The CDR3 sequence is CASSLRNSPLHF. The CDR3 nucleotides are TGTGCCAGCAGTTTGCGTAATTCACCCCTCCACTTT.

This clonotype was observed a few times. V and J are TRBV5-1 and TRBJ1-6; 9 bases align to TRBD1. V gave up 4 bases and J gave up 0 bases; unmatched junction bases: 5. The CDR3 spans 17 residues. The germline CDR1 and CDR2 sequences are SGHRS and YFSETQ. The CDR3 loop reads CASSRTGESSYNSPLHF. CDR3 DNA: TGCGCCAGCAGCAGGACAGGGGAGAGCTCCTATAATTCACCCCTCCACTTT.

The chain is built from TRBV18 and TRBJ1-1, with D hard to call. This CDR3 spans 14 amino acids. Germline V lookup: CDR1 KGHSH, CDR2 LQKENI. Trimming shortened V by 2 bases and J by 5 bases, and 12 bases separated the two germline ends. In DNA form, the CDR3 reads TGTGCCAGCTCACCAAAGGTCGTGGAGACTGAAGCTTTCTTT. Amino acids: CASSPKVVETEAFF.

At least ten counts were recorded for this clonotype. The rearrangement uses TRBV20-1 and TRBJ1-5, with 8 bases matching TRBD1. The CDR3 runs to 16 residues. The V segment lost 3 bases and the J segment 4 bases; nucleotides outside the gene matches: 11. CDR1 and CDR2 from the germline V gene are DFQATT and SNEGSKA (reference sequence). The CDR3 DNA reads TGCAGTGCTAGTTCCCCAAGACAGGGGAGAAATCAGCCCCAGCATTTT. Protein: CSASSPRQGRNQPQHF.

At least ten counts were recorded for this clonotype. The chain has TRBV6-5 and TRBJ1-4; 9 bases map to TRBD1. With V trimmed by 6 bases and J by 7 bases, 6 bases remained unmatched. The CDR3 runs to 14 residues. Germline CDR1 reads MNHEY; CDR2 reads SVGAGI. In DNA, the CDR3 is TGTGCCAGCAGACCACAGGGGGCATTTGAAAAACTGTTTTTT. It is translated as CASRPQGAFEKLFF.

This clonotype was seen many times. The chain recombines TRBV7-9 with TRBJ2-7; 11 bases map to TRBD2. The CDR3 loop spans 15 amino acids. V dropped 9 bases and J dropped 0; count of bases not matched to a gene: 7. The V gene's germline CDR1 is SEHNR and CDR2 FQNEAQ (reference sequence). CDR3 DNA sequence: TGTGCCAGTCAGACTAGCGGGGCTTCCTCCTACGAGCAGTACTTC. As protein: CASQTSGASSYEQYF.

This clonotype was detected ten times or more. CDR3 sequence reads: CASSDPFGQTNRVTEAFF. CDR3 DNA sequence: TGTGCCAGCAGTGATCCTTTTGGACAGACGAACCGTGTTACTGAAGCTTTCTTT. The chain has TRBV6-1 and TRBJ1-1; TRBD1 is a possible D gene (6 bases). Germline CDR1 MNHNS, CDR2 SASEGT. The ends were cut back, 3 bases at V and 5 bases at J, with 25 bases in the middle. The CDR3 runs 18 residues.

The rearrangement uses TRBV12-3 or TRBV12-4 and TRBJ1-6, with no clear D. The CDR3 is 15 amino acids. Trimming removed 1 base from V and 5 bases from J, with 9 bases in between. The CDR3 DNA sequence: TGTGCCAGCAGTTTAGGTACCGGGAATAATTCACCCCTCCACTTT. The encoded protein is CASSLGTGNNSPLHF.

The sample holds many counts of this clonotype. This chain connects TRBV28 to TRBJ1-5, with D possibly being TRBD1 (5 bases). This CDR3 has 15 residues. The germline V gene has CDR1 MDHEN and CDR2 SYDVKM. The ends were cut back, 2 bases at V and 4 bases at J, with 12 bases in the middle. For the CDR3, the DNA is TGTGCCAGCAGTTTAGGCCGGGGGGGAAATCAGCCCCAGCATTTT. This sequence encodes CASSLGRGGNQPQHF.

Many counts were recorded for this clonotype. The CDR3 bases are TGTGCCAGCCTTGCCCCGGGGGGACAGGAATACTACACCTTC. This codes for CASLAPGGQEYYTF. The chain joins TRBV6-5 to TRBJ1-2; 8 nucleotides agree with TRBD1. Germline V gene lookup returns CDR1 MNHEY and CDR2 SVGAGI. V gave up 8 bases and J gave up 10 bases; unmatched junction bases: 15. The CDR3 covers 14 residues.

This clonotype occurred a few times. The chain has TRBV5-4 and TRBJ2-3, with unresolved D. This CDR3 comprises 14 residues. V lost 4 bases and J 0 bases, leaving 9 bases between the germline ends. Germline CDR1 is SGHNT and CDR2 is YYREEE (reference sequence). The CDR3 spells CASSLEFSTDTQYF. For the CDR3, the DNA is TGTGCCAGCAGCCTGGAATTCAGCACAGATACGCAGTATTTT.

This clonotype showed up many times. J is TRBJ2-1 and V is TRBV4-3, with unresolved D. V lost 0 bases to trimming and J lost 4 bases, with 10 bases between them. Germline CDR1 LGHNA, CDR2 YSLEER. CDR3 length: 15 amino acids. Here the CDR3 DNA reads TGCGCCAGCAGCCAAGAGGGATTTGAGTACAATGAGCAGTTCTTC. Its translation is CASSQEGFEYNEQFF.

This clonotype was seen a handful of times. The CDR3 sequence: CASSQGQGAYYGYTF. The CDR3 DNA reads TGTGCCAGCAGCCAAGGACAGGGGGCTTACTATGGCTACACCTTC. The chain carries TRBV7-2 and TRBJ1-2; 11 nucleotides line up with TRBD1. The CDR3 is 15 residues long. After removal of 5 bases from V and 3 bases from J, the junction contained 5 bases not matched to a gene. Per the germline V gene, CDR1 is SGHTA and CDR2 is FQGNSA.

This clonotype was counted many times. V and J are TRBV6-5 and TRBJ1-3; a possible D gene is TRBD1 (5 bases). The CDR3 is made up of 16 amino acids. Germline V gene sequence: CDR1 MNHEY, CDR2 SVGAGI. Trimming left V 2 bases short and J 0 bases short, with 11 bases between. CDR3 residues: CASSYGGTLSGNTIYF. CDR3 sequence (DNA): TGTGCCAGCAGTTACGGGGGAACCCTCTCTGGAAACACCATATATTTT.

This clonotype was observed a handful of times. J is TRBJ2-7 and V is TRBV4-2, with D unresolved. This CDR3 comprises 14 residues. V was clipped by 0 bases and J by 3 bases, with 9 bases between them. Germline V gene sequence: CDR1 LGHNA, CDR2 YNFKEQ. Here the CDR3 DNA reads TGTGCCAGCAGCCAAGAGAGAAACTTCTACGAGCAGTACTTC. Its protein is CASSQERNFYEQYF.

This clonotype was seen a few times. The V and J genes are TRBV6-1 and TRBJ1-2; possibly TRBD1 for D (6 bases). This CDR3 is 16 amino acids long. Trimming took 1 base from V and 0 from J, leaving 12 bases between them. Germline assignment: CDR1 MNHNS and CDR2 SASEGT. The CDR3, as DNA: TGTGCCAGCAGTGAAGTATCAGGGGCGTCTAACTATGGCTACACCTTC. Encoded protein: CASSEVSGASNYGYTF.

The CDR3 protein is CASSHRGRSYEQYF. In DNA form, the CDR3 reads TGTGCCAGCAGTCACAGGGGTAGGTCCTACGAGCAGTACTTC. The chain carries TRBV6-1 and TRBJ2-7; 7 bases agree with TRBD1. Germline loops: CDR1 MNHNS, CDR2 SASEGT. V gave up 5 bases and J gave up 1 base; unmatched junction bases: 5. This CDR3 has 14 residues.